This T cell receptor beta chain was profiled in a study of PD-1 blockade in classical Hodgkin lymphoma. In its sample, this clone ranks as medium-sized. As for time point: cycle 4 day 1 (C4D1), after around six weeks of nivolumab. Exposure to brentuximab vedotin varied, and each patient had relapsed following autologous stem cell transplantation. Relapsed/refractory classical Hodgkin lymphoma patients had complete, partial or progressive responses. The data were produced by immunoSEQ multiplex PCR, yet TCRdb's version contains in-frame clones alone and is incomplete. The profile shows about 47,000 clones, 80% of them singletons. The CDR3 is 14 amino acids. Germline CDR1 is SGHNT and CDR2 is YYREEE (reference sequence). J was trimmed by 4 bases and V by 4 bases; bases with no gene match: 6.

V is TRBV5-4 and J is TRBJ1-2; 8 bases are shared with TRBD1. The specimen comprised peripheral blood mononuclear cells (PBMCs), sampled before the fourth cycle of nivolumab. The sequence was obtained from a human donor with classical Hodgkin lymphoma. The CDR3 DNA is TGTGCCAGCAGCCCGGAGGACAGGGTCTATGGCTACACCTTC. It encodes CASSPEDRVYGYTF.